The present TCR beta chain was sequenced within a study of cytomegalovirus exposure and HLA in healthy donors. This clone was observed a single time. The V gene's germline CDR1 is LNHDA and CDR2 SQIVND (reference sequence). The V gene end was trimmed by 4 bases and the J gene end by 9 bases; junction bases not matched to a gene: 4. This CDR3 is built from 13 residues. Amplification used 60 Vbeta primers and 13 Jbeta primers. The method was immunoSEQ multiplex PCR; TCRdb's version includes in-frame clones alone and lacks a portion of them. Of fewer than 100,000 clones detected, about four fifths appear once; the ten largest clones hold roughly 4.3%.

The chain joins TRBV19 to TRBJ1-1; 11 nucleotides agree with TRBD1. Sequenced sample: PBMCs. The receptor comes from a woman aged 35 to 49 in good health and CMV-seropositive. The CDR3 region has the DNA TGTGCCAGTAGTACCGGACAGGGGGCGCAAGCTTTCTTT. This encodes CASSTGQGAQAFF.